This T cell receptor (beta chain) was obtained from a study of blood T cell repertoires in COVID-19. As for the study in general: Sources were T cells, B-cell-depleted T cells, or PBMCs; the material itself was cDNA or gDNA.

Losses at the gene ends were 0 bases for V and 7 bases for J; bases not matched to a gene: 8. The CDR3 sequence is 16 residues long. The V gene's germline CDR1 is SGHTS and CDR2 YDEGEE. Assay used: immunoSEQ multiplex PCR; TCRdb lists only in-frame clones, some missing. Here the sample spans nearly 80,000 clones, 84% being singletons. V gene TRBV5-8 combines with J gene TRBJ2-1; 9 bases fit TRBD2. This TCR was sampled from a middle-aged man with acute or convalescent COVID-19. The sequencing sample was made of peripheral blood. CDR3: CASSLGLSGSKNEQFF. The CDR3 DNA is TGTGCCAGCAGCTTGGGACTTAGCGGGAGTAAGAATGAGCAGTTCTTC.